The 28 T cell receptor beta chains listed next were all sequenced from one sample in a study of T-cell memory formation after mild COVID-19. TCRdb called the 5' RACE reads again in MiXCR, with one record for every CDR3 protein. The top ten clones hold approximately 20% of a sample with hundreds of thousands of distinct CDR3 sequences, 15% of them seen once. Input material: PBMCs or a T cell subset sorted from them (not recorded which). The source is a man aged 18-30 years who had mild COVID-19 (a few samples of this study predate the infection). Cell type and time point are not known.

This chain connects TRBV3-1 to TRBJ2-3; D ambiguous. CDR1 and CDR2 from the germline V gene are LGHDT and YNNKEL (reference sequence). The CDR3 totals 14 residues. Trimming took 0 bases from V and 7 from J, leaving 11 bases between them. The CDR3 is CASSQDLSVNTQYF. The CDR3 DNA reads as TGTGCCAGCAGCCAAGATCTATCGGTGAATACGCAGTATTTT.

The chain has TRBV2 and TRBJ1-1; D is ambiguous. V was shortened by 4 bases and J by 6 bases, with 9 bases between the two germline ends. Germline V gene lookup returns CDR1 SNHLY and CDR2 FYNNEI. The CDR3 extends over 12 amino acids. The CDR3 region has the DNA TGTGCCAGCAGTGGAGAAGTCTCTGAAGCTTTCTTT. It is translated as CASSGEVSEAFF.

This clonotype was seen a few times. The V gene is TRBV9, the J gene TRBJ2-2; 9 positions agree with TRBD2. Trimming took 4 bases from V and 1 from J; bases not matched to a gene: 5. The CDR3 runs to 16 residues. CDR1 is SGDLS, CDR2 YYNGEE, per germline. The CDR3 protein is CASSTTSGWNTGELFF. In nucleotides, the CDR3 is TGTGCCAGCAGCACTACTAGCGGGTGGAACACCGGGGAGCTGTTTTTT.

This clonotype occurred a few times. CDR3 DNA sequence: TGCGCCAGCAGCTTGGAGGGTAAAGCGGAGACCCAGTACTTC. This gives the protein CASSLEGKAETQYF. This sequence joins TRBV5-1 and TRBJ2-5; D unresolved. V was trimmed by 0 bases and J by 5 bases, leaving 11 bases between them. From germline, CDR1 is SGHRS and CDR2 YFSETQ. The CDR3 covers 14 residues.

This chain uses TRBV7-9 with TRBJ2-1; TRBD2 aligns across 10 bases. Germline V gives CDR1 SEHNR, CDR2 FQNEAQ (reference sequence). The CDR3 is 15 amino acids. V lost 0 bases and J lost 7; bases outside the gene matches: 3. The CDR3 sequence is CASSLAAGGLNEQFF. CDR3 in DNA: TGTGCCAGCAGCTTAGCAGCGGGGGGGCTGAATGAGCAGTTCTTC.

V usage is TRBV15 and J usage is TRBJ1-5; no clear D. The CDR3 has 14 residues. V was trimmed by 0 bases and J by 4 bases, leaving 7 bases between them. The V gene's germline CDR1 is LNHNV and CDR2 YYDKDF (reference sequence). This CDR3 reads CATSRDRLNQPQHF. The CDR3 DNA reads TGTGCCACCAGCAGAGATCGGTTGAATCAGCCCCAGCATTTT. The full variable domain, rest sourced from reference TRBV15 and TRBJ1-5, is DAMVIQNPRYQVTQFGKPVTLSCSQTLNHNVMYWYQQKSSQAPKLLFHYYDKDFNNEADTPDNFQSRRPNTSFCFLDIRSPGLGDTAMYLCATSRDRLNQPQHFGDGTRLSIL.

This sequence joins TRBV12-3 or TRBV12-4 and TRBJ2-4, with D perhaps being TRBD1 or TRBD2 (5 bases each). The CDR3 is 14 amino acids. Trimming pared 7 bases from V and 0 bases from J, leaving 10 bases between. CDR3: CASKTGGAKNIQYF. As DNA, the CDR3 is TGTGCCAGCAAAACTGGGGGAGCCAAAAACATTCAGTACTTC.

The rearrangement links TRBV11-1 to TRBJ2-3; D gene ambiguous. From germline, CDR1 is SGHAT and CDR2 FQDESV (reference sequence). The CDR3 sequence is 12 residues long. V was clipped by 6 bases and J by 4 bases, with 8 bases between them. Here the CDR3 reads CASRRPPDTQYF. CDR3 DNA: TGTGCCAGCAGGCGGCCCCCAGATACGCAGTATTTT.

This clonotype was counted between two and nine times. This CDR3 reads CASSLNSGSYNEQFF. The CDR3 DNA follows: TGTGCCAGCAGCTTGAATAGCGGCTCCTACAATGAGCAGTTCTTC. V usage is TRBV5-5 and J usage is TRBJ2-1, with D tentatively TRBD2 (6 bases). The length of the CDR3 is 15 residues. The V end lost 1 base, the J end lost 0 bases, and 8 bases lay between the germline ends. Germline CDR1 is SGHKS and CDR2 is YYEKEE (reference sequence).

The chain is built from TRBV4-2 and TRBJ2-3; 10 bases match TRBD2. V was pared by 4 bases and J by 6 bases, with 13 bases of the junction left unmatched. Germline loops: CDR1 LGHNA, CDR2 YNFKEQ. The CDR3 is 17 residues long. CDR3 DNA: TGTGCCAGCAGCCCGGGAAAGAGTAGCGGGGGGAATGATACGCAGTATTTT. It specifies CASSPGKSSGGNDTQYF.

J is TRBJ1-1 and V is TRBV12-3 or TRBV12-4; 9 bases are a match to TRBD1. J was trimmed by 9 bases and V by 7 bases; bases with no gene match: 9. CDR3 length: 13 amino acids. DNA of the CDR3: TGTGCCAGCACCGTACAGGACAGGGGAAAAGCTTTCTTT. Its translation is CASTVQDRGKAFF.

This clonotype turned up a few times. One end of the junction is discordant with germline, which a read error may explain. V and J are TRBV11-2 and TRBJ2-5; 8 bases are a match to TRBD1. CDR3 length: 15 residues. The germline V gene has CDR1 SGHAT and CDR2 FQNNGV. The CDR3 is CASSLEAGGWKTQYF. CDR3 nucleotides: TGTGCCAGCAGCCTAGAGGCAGGGGGCTGGAAGACCCAGTACTTC.

The V and J genes are TRBV7-3 and TRBJ2-3, with D possibly being TRBD2 (6 bases). V dropped 2 bases and J dropped 3 bases, with 18 bases sitting between them. The CDR3 has 17 amino acids. Germline V gene data show CDR1 as SGHTA and CDR2 as FQGTGA. The CDR3 DNA sequence: TGTGCCAGCAGCTTAGTCCCCTACGGGGGATCTACAGATACGCAGTATTTT. Protein: CASSLVPYGGSTDTQYF.

The chain joins TRBV6-1 to TRBJ1-6; 8 nucleotides agree with TRBD1. CDR1 MNHNS and CDR2 SASEGT come from the germline V gene. The CDR3 is 17 amino acids. With V trimmed by 7 bases and J by 7 bases, 15 bases remained unmatched. The CDR3 here is CASTREARGLGNSPLHF. For the CDR3, the DNA is TGTGCCAGCACCCGAGAAGCCAGGGGGCTGGGGAATTCACCCCTCCACTTT.

The chain employs TRBV4-1 and TRBJ1-4; 9 bases map to TRBD1. The CDR3 consists of 16 residues. Germline values: CDR1 MGHRA, CDR2 YSYEKL. After removal of 5 bases from V and 5 bases from J, the junction contained 9 bases not matched to a gene. CDR3 nucleotide sequence: TGCGCCAGCAGCTCCGGGACAGGGAAGGGAAATGAAAAACTGTTTTTT. Amino acid sequence: CASSSGTGKGNEKLFF.

This clonotype came up a few times. A much larger clone differs from this one at a single base, so this may be a read error. The rearrangement joins TRBV7-2 to TRBJ2-3; maybe TRBD2 (5 bases). Deletions cut 10 bases from V and 0 bases from J, with 8 bases between. CDR3 length: 12 amino acids. Germline CDR1 is SGHTA and CDR2 is FQGNSA. The CDR3 is CATRGSTDTQYF. CDR3 nucleotides: TGTGCCACCAGAGGGAGCACAGATACGCAGTATTTT.

The chain uses TRBV4-1 and TRBJ2-3; TRBD2 matches at 9 bases. The germline V gene encodes CDR1 MGHRA and CDR2 YSYEKL. This CDR3 comprises 18 residues. V was clipped by 0 bases and J by 9 bases; unmatched bases: 16. The CDR3 sequence is CASSQDDHSGGGLSTQYF. The CDR3 coding sequence is TGCGCCAGCAGCCAAGACGACCATAGCGGGGGAGGTCTTTCAACGCAGTATTTT.

The J gene is TRBJ1-1, the V gene TRBV3-1; 10 positions match TRBD1. The CDR3 sequence is 14 residues long. The junction had 5 bases not matched to a gene; V was cut back by 4 bases and J by 6 bases. Germline V lookup: CDR1 LGHDT, CDR2 YNNKEL (reference sequence). The CDR3 protein is CASSRTDRGAEAFF. CDR3 DNA: TGTGCCAGCAGCCGAACGGACAGGGGGGCTGAAGCTTTCTTT.

The chain combines TRBV12-3 or TRBV12-4 with TRBJ1-1; 7 positions match TRBD1. V was clipped by 7 bases and J by 0 bases; unmatched bases: 11. The CDR3 has 16 residues. CDR3 DNA sequence: TGTGCCAGCATTTCACAGGGGTGGTATATGAACACTGAAGCTTTCTTT. Translation gives CASISQGWYMNTEAFF.

The chain joins TRBV19 to TRBJ2-6; the D is unclear. Germline CDR1 reads LNHDA; CDR2 reads SQIVND (reference sequence). The CDR3 sequence is 16 residues long. V was clipped by 2 bases and J by 2 bases, with 10 bases between them. CDR3 nucleotides: TGTGCCAGTAGTATAACCTTTTCCCCTGGGGCCAACGTCCTGACTTTC. Protein product: CASSITFSPGANVLTF.

This clonotype has a count of ten or more. This rearrangement joins TRBV5-1 to TRBJ2-7; TRBD1 agrees at 10 bases. CDR1 is SGHRS, CDR2 YFSETQ, per germline. Trimming took 4 bases from V and 0 from J; bases not matched to a gene: 4. The CDR3 length is 15 residues. CDR3 coding DNA: TGCGCCAGCAGCGGGGGGACAGGGGACTCCTACGAGCAGTACTTC. Its translation: CASSGGTGDSYEQYF.

The chain is built from TRBV12-3 or TRBV12-4 and TRBJ2-7, with 7 bases identical to TRBD1. Unmatched junction bases numbered 10, after V lost 5 bases and J lost 6 bases. The CDR3 has 14 residues. The CDR3 here is CASSPYRQGGEQYF. CDR3 sequence (DNA): TGTGCCAGCAGTCCATACCGACAGGGTGGCGAGCAGTACTTC.

This clonotype was counted between two and nine times. V is TRBV2 and J is TRBJ1-2; no firm D call. Germline lookup yields CDR1 SNHLY and CDR2 FYNNEI. Trimming removed 1 base from V and 8 bases from J, with 5 bases in between. The CDR3 totals 11 residues. CDR3 loop: CASSEVRGYTF. The CDR3 DNA reads TGTGCCAGCAGTGAAGTCCGAGGCTACACCTTC.

The sample holds a few counts of this clonotype. The chain links TRBV4-1 to TRBJ2-1; 12 nucleotides align to TRBD2. In germline, CDR1 is MGHRA, CDR2 YSYEKL. This CDR3 is 18 amino acids long. V lost 0 bases and J lost 8; bases outside the gene matches: 11. CDR3 nucleotide sequence: TGCGCCAGCAGCCAAGATCAGACTAGCGGGGGTATCAGTTATGAGCAGTTCTTC. Protein sequence: CASSQDQTSGGISYEQFF.

Written as DNA, the CDR3 is TGTGCCAGCTCTAAGCTTAATTCACCCCTCCACTTT. Translation: CASSKLNSPLHF. This rearrangement joins TRBV28 to TRBJ1-6; D gene ambiguous. The CDR3 is 12 residues long. The V end was cut by 8 bases, the J end by 6 bases, with 8 bases between. Germline V gene data show CDR1 as MDHEN and CDR2 as SYDVKM.

This clonotype was observed a handful of times. The CDR3 sequence is CASRGDGYEQYV. The CDR3, as DNA: TGTGCCAGCAGAGGGGACGGTTACGAGCAGTACGTC. This chain joins TRBV12-3 or TRBV12-4 and TRBJ2-7; D tentatively fits TRBD1 or TRBD2 (5 bases each). With 6 bases removed from V and 4 bases from J, the gap between germline ends came to 10 bases. CDR3 length equals 12 residues.

Only a few counts were recorded for this clonotype. The chain employs TRBV6-5 and TRBJ1-1, with a tentative D call TRBD1 (6 bases). Trimming removed 2 bases at V and 1 base at J, with 14 bases between. The germline V gene has CDR1 MNHEY and CDR2 SVGAGI. CDR3 length: 16 amino acids. CDR3 region: CASSYGGGFKNTEAFF. The DNA of the CDR3 is TGTGCCAGCAGTTACGGAGGGGGGTTCAAGAACACTGAAGCTTTCTTT.

This chain connects TRBV7-9 to TRBJ1-2; D gene unclear. The CDR3 has 13 amino acids. With 1 base removed from V and 10 bases from J, the gap between germline ends came to 13 bases. The germline V gene has CDR1 SEHNR and CDR2 FQNEAQ (reference sequence). The CDR3 region has the DNA TGTGCCAGCAGCTTAGGAGGGAAACGGATCTACACCTTC. Protein: CASSLGGKRIYTF.